This entry lists 12 T cell receptor beta chains sequenced from one sample in a study of shared clonotypes between healthy human individuals. TCRdb's copy holds only in-frame clones and misses some; the assay was immunoSEQ multiplex PCR. The sample shows fewer than 1 million clones, 96% of them seen only once. Naive CD8 cells lacked CD45RO, underwent positive selection for CCR7 and left out terminally differentiated effector memory CD45RA+ cells. The material sequenced was naive CD8+ T cells sorted from blood. The receptor set was obtained from a man aged 30-40 years in good health.

This rearrangement joins TRBV7-9 to TRBJ1-4; D uncertain. This CDR3 region has 15 residues. Germline V CDR1 and CDR2: SEHNR, FQNEAQ (reference sequence). Trimming stripped 1 base from V and 7 bases from J, with 13 bases between. The CDR3 region has the DNA TGTGCCAGCAGCTTAGTAGTCCGGGAGACTGAAAAACTGTTTTTT. Residues: CASSLVVRETEKLFF.

This sequence joins TRBV7-2 and TRBJ2-3, with D possibly being TRBD2 (6 bases). This CDR3 spans 15 amino acids. V shed 5 bases and J shed 0 bases, with 12 bases lying between them. The germline CDR1 and CDR2 sequences are SGHTA and FQGNSA. CDR3 coding DNA: TGTGCCAGCAGCGGATATAGCGGAAGCACAGATACGCAGTATTTT. Translating it yields CASSGYSGSTDTQYF.

The chain uses TRBV7-9 and TRBJ2-1; 9 nucleotides agree with TRBD2. The CDR3 runs to 14 residues. Trimming removed 5 bases from V and 5 bases from J; junction bases left unmatched: 4. Germline assignment: CDR1 SEHNR and CDR2 FQNEAQ (reference sequence). The CDR3 here is CASSRLAANNEQFF. The CDR3 bases are TGTGCCAGCAGCAGACTAGCGGCTAACAATGAGCAGTTCTTC.

The CDR3 region is CASSAESGRDYEQYF. CDR3 DNA: TGTGCCAGCAGCGCCGAGTCCGGGAGGGACTACGAGCAGTACTTC. The chain recombines TRBV7-2 with TRBJ2-7, with TRBD2 identical over 8 bases. This CDR3 has 15 residues. The V and J ends lost 5 bases and 3 bases, in that order; junction bases with no gene match: 9. Germline lookup yields CDR1 SGHTA and CDR2 FQGNSA.

The V gene is TRBV2, the J gene TRBJ2-7; TRBD2 matches 7 bases. V was pared by 8 bases and J by 5 bases, with 12 bases of the junction left unmatched. Germline CDR1 is SNHLY and CDR2 is FYNNEI. This CDR3 is 14 amino acids long. The CDR3 protein is CASFQGEGHHEQYF. The CDR3 DNA reads TGTGCCAGCTTCCAAGGGGAGGGCCATCACGAGCAGTACTTC.

As regards this clone: Other DNA variants within this sample encode the same CDR3. This chain joins TRBV7-9 and TRBJ1-4; D gene ambiguous. The V and J ends lost 1 base and 0 bases respectively, with 6 bases between them. The CDR3 consists of 15 residues. The germline gives CDR1 SEHNR, CDR2 FQNEAQ (reference sequence). CDR3 protein: CASSLGPATNEKLFF. DNA of the CDR3: TGTGCCAGCAGCTTAGGGCCTGCAACTAATGAAAAACTGTTTTTT.

V usage is TRBV27 and J usage is TRBJ2-7; no reliable D call. This CDR3 comprises 14 residues. CDR1 is MNHEY, CDR2 SMNVEV, per germline (reference sequence). Between the trimmed V and J ends, which lost 2 bases and 0 bases, there was a span of 8 bases. The CDR3 protein is CASSLRPHSYEQYF. CDR3 bases: TGTGCCAGCAGTTTACGGCCCCACTCCTACGAGCAGTACTTC.

The J gene is TRBJ2-5, the V gene TRBV6-1, with TRBD1 matching over 7 bases. V lost 0 bases to trimming and J lost 5 bases; unmatched junction nucleotides: 12. This CDR3 has 17 amino acids. CDR1 and CDR2 (germline): MNHNS, SASEGT. The CDR3 sequence is CASSEAAHRGREETQYF. The CDR3 nucleotides read TGTGCCAGCAGTGAAGCGGCTCACAGGGGTCGTGAGGAGACCCAGTACTTC.

CDR3 in amino acids: CASSLGSGLPETQYF. DNA of the CDR3: TGTGCCAGCAGCTTAGGTAGCGGGCTACCTGAGACCCAGTACTTC. V gene TRBV11-3 combines with J gene TRBJ2-5; the match to TRBD2 covers 7 bases. This CDR3 contains 15 residues. CDR1 SGHNT and CDR2 YENEEA come from the germline V gene. V lost 1 base, J lost 5 bases, and 7 bases stayed unmatched.

In this sample, this clone turned up a few times. The chain couples TRBV27 to TRBJ2-2; D uncertain. The CDR3 is 17 residues long. The germline gives CDR1 MNHEY, CDR2 SMNVEV (reference sequence). The ends were cut back, 4 bases at V and 0 bases at J, with 15 bases in the middle. CDR3 residues: CASSSGQVIANTGELFF. The CDR3 nucleotides are TGTGCCAGCAGTTCGGGTCAGGTGATCGCGAACACCGGGGAGCTGTTTTTT.

V usage is TRBV2 and J usage is TRBJ2-7, with D perhaps TRBD2 (6 bases). This CDR3 spans 13 amino acids. CDR1 and CDR2 from the germline V gene are SNHLY and FYNNEI. V shed 8 bases and J shed 2 bases, with 13 bases lying between them. The CDR3: CASAGGIAYEQYF. CDR3 bases: TGTGCCAGCGCCGGAGGGATCGCCTACGAGCAGTACTTC.

This clone has only one observation. The chain uses TRBV7-9 and TRBJ2-3; 7 bases align to TRBD1. Germline CDR1 reads SEHNR; CDR2 reads FQNEAQ (reference sequence). V shed 8 bases and J 3 bases; nucleotides not matched to a gene: 11. The CDR3 is 15 residues long. The CDR3 DNA follows: TGTGCCAGCGGAAAGCCCGGACAGGTGACAGATACGCAGTATTTT. Translated, it gives CASGKPGQVTDTQYF.